The entry that follows covers one T cell receptor beta chain sequence. Its antigen is still unknown. The germline CDR1 and CDR2 sequences are SGDLS and YYNGEE. CDR3 length equals 20 residues. Trimming took 3 bases from V and 0 from J, leaving 27 bases between them. The data belong to a study of cytomegalovirus exposure and HLA in healthy donors. The overall study: A prior study identified 90 million to 120 million unique TCR beta sequences from 150 million to 200 million T cells. The study's findings and limits: CMV serostatus was the only immune exposure information that was available.

This PCR relied on a set of 60 Vbeta primers and 13 Jbeta primers. Clones were read by immunoSEQ multiplex PCR, and TCRdb kept only the in-frame ones, dropping some. The table includes approximately 160,000 clones, 80% detected once. The source of this sequence is a human donor in good health. Source material: PBMCs. The chain couples TRBV9 to TRBJ1-1; the D gene is possibly TRBD1 (5 bases). The CDR3 nucleotides are TGTGCCAGCAGCGAAAAGGCAAATCAGGGATTTAGACCCTTGAACACTGAAGCTTTCTTT. It codes for CASSEKANQGFRPLNTEAFF. The complete variable domain, with remaining parts taken from reference TRBV9 and TRBJ1-1, reads DSGVTQTPKHLITATGQRVTLRCSPRSGDLSVYWYQQSLDQGLQFLIQYYNGEERAKGNILERFSAQQFPDLHSELNLSSLELGDSALYFCASSEKANQGFRPLNTEAFFGQGTRLTVV.